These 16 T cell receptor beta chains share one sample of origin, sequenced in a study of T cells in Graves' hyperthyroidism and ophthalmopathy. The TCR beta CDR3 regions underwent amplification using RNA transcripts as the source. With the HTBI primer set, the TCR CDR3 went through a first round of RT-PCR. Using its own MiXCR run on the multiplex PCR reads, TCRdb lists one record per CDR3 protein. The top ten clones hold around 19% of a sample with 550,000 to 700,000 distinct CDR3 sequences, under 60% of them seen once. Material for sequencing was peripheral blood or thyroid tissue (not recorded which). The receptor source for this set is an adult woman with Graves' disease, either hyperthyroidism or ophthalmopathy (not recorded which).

CDR3 nucleotides: TGTGCCAGCAGCACTTCACCTGGAGATACGCAGTATTTT. Translating it yields CASSTSPGDTQYF. The chain carries TRBV7-3 and TRBJ2-3; D unclear. V shed 5 bases and J shed 5 bases, with 11 bases lying between them. Germline V gene sequence: CDR1 SGHTA, CDR2 FQGTGA. The CDR3 extends over 13 amino acids.

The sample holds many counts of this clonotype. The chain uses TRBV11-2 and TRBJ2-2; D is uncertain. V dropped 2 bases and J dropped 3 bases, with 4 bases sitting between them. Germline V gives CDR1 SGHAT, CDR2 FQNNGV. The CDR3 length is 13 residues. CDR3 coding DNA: TGTGCCAGCAGCTTAAGGGACACCGGGGAGCTGTTTTTT. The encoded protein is CASSLRDTGELFF.

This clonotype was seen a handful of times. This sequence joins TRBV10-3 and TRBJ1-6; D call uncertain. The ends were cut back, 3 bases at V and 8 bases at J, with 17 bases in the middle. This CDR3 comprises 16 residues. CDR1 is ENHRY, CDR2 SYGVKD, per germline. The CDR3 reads CAISDRGVGRDSPLHF. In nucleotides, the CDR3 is TGTGCCATCAGTGATCGAGGTGTAGGGCGAGATTCACCCCTCCACTTT.

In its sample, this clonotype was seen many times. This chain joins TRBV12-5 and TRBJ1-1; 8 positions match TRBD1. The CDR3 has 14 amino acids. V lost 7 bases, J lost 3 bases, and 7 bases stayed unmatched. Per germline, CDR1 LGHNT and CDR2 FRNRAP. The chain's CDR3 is CASVQGAPDTEAFF. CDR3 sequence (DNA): TGTGCTAGTGTGCAGGGGGCGCCGGACACTGAAGCTTTCTTT.

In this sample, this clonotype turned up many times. CDR3 nucleotide sequence: TGCAGTGCTAGACCTCAGCGGGCGGGAGAGCAGTACTTC. Protein product: CSARPQRAGEQYF. The chain has TRBV20-1 and TRBJ2-7; the D gene is possibly TRBD2 (6 bases). CDR1 and CDR2 (germline): DFQATT, SNEGSKA (reference sequence). The CDR3 covers 13 residues. Trimming shortened V by 2 bases and J by 7 bases, and 15 bases separated the two germline ends.

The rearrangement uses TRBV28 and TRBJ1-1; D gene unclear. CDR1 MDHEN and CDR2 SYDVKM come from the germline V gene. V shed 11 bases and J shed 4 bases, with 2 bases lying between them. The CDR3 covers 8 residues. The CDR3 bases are TGTGCCGTCACTGAAGCTTTCTTT. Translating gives CAVTEAFF. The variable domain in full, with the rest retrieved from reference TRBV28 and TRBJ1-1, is DVKVTQSSRYLVKRTGEKVFLECVQDMDHENMFWYRQDPGLGLRLIYFSYDVKMKEKGDIPEGYSVSREKKERFSLILESASTNQTSMYLCAVTEAFFGQGTRLTVV.

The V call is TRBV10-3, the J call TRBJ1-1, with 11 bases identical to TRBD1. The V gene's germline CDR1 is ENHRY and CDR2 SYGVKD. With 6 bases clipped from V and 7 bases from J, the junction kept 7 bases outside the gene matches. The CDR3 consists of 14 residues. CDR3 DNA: TGTGCCATCAGCCTAGGGACAGGGGGGTTTGAAGCTTTCTTT. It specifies CAISLGTGGFEAFF.

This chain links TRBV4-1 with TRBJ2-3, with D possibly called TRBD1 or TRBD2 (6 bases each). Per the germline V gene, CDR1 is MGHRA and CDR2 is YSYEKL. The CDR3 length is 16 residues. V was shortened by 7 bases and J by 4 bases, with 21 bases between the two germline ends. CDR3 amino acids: CASTPGVQGGADTQYF. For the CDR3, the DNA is TGCGCCAGCACCCCAGGGGTACAGGGAGGTGCAGATACGCAGTATTTT.

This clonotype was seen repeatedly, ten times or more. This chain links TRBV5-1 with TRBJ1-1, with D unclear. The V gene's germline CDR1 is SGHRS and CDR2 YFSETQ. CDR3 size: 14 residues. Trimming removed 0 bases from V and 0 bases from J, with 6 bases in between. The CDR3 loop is CASSLGAVNTEAFF. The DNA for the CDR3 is TGCGCCAGCAGCTTGGGGGCGGTGAACACTGAAGCTTTCTTT.

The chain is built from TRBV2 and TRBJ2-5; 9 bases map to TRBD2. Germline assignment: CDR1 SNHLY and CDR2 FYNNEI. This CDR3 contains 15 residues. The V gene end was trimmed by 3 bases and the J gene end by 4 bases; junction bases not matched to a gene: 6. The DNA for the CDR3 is TGTGCCAGCAGTGAGAATAGCGGGAGTAGAGAGACCCAGTACTTC. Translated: CASSENSGSRETQYF.

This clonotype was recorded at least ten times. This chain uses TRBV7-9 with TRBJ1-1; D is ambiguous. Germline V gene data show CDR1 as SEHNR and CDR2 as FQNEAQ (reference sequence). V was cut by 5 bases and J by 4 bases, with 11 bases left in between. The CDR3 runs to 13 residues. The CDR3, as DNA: TGTGCCAGCAGCCCTAGTCCCCGCACTGAAGCTTTCTTT. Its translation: CASSPSPRTEAFF. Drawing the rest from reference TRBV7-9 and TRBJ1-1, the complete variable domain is DTGVSQNPRHKITKRGQNVTFRCDPISEHNRLYWYRQTLGQGPEFLTYFQNEAQLEKSRLLSDRFSAERPKGSFSTLEIQRTEQGDSAMYLCASSPSPRTEAFFGQGTRLTVV.

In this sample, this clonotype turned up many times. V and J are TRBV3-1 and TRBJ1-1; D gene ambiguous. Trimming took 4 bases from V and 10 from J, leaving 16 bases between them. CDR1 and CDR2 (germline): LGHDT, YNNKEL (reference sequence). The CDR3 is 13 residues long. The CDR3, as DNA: TGTGCCAGCAGCCTGAGACGGGAGCTGGCAGCTTTCTTT. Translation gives CASSLRRELAAFF.

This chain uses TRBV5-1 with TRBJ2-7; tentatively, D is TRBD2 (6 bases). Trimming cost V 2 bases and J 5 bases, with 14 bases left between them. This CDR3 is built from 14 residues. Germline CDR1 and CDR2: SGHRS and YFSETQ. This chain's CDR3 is CASSFLSGVDEQYF. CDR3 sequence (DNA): TGCGCCAGCAGCTTCCTCTCGGGAGTAGACGAGCAGTACTTC.

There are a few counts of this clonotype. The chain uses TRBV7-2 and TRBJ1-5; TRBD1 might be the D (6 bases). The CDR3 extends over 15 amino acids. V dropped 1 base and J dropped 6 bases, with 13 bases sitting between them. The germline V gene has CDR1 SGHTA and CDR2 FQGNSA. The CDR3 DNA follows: TGTGCCAGCAGCTTAGTTGCAGGGGTGGGTCAGCCCCAGCATTTT. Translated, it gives CASSLVAGVGQPQHF. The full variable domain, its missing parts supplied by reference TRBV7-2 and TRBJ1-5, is GAGVSQSPSNKVTEKGKDVELRCDPISGHTALYWYRQSLGQGLEFLIYFQGNSAPDKSGLPSDRFSAERTGGSVSTLTIQRTQQEDSAVYLCASSLVAGVGQPQHFGDGTRLSIL.

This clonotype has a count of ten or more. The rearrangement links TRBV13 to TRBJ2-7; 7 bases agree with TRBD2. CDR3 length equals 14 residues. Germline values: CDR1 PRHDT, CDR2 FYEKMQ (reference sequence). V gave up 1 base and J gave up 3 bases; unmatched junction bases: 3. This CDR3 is CASSLAGGLYEQYF. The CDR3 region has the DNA TGTGCCAGCAGCTTAGCGGGAGGTCTCTACGAGCAGTACTTC.

The CDR3 nucleotides are TGCAGCGTTGTATCGACCCCAGACCCCGCTAACTATGGCTACACCTTC. Amino acids: CSVVSTPDPANYGYTF. This chain links TRBV29-1 with TRBJ1-2, with D hard to call. Deletions cut 4 bases from V and 0 bases from J, with 18 bases between. This CDR3 has 16 amino acids. Germline CDR1 SQVTM, CDR2 ANQGSEA.